Following are 15 T cell receptor beta chains from one sample sequenced in a study of blood T cell repertoires in COVID-19. Clones were sequenced by immunoSEQ multiplex PCR, and TCRdb holds only the in-frame ones, with some missing. The table records roughly 100,000 clones, around 83% of them present only once. Sequencing was done on a sample of peripheral blood. All receptors derive from a woman older than 75 with active or convalescent COVID-19.

The V call is TRBV5-1, the J call TRBJ2-1; D is unresolved. The germline CDR1 and CDR2 sequences are SGHRS and YFSETQ. V gave up 4 bases and J gave up 3 bases, with 8 bases separating them. The CDR3 has 13 residues. The CDR3 here is CASSPASYNEQFF. The DNA for the CDR3 is TGCGCCAGCAGCCCCGCTAGCTACAATGAGCAGTTCTTC.

The rearrangement links TRBV5-8 to TRBJ2-3; 9 nucleotides align to TRBD2. This CDR3 has 17 residues. V lost 5 bases and J lost 1; bases outside the gene matches: 11. Germline-derived CDR1 and CDR2 are SGHTS and YDEGEE. The CDR3: CASSRGRAMFGTDTQYF. DNA of the CDR3: TGTGCCAGCAGTCGCGGGAGGGCCATGTTTGGCACAGATACGCAGTATTTT.

The rearrangement links TRBV2 to TRBJ2-3, with a tentative D call TRBD1 (5 bases). Germline V CDR1 and CDR2: SNHLY, FYNNEI. The V end was cut by 3 bases, the J end by 3 bases, with 10 bases between. The CDR3 totals 14 residues. The CDR3 DNA reads as TGTGCCAGCAGTGACAGGGTGAGAACAGATACGCAGTATTTT. This codes for CASSDRVRTDTQYF. The whole variable domain, filled in from reference TRBV2 and TRBJ2-3, reads EPEVTQTPSHQVTQMGQEVILRCVPISNHLYFYWYRQILGQKVEFLVSFYNNEISEKSEIFDDQFSVERPDGSNFTLKIRSTKLEDSAMYFCASSDRVRTDTQYFGPGTRLTVL.

The chain uses TRBV18 and TRBJ2-7; D is possibly TRBD1 (6 bases). Per the germline V gene, CDR1 is KGHSH and CDR2 is LQKENI. Trimming cost V 1 base and J 2 bases, with 12 bases left between them. The CDR3 totals 15 residues. Here the CDR3 reads CASSPRGQKPYEQYF. The CDR3 region has the DNA TGTGCCAGCTCACCACGAGGACAGAAACCCTACGAGCAGTACTTC. The complete variable domain, with remaining parts taken from reference TRBV18 and TRBJ2-7, reads NAGVMQNPRHLVRRRGQEARLRCSPMKGHSHVYWYRQLPEEGLKFMVYLQKENIIDESGMPKERFSAEFPKEGPSILRIQQVVRGDSAAYFCASSPRGQKPYEQYFGPGTRLTVT.

V gene TRBV19 combines with J gene TRBJ1-5; no definite D call. V shed 7 bases and J shed 7 bases, with 11 bases lying between them. CDR1 LNHDA and CDR2 SQIVND come from the germline V gene (reference sequence). This CDR3 has 12 amino acids. The CDR3: CASKEGFQPQHF. CDR3 coding DNA: TGTGCCAGTAAGGAGGGTTTCCAGCCCCAGCATTTT.

This sequence joins TRBV5-1 and TRBJ2-1; maybe TRBD2 (5 bases). The CDR3 contains 14 residues. The V gene lost 3 bases and the J gene lost 8 bases, with 15 bases spanning the gap. CDR1 is SGHRS and CDR2 is YFSETQ in the germline V gene. The CDR3 bases are TGCGCCAGCAGCTGGAGTGGGAGTATCGATGAGCAGTTCTTC. Translating gives CASSWSGSIDEQFF.

The chain links TRBV12-5 to TRBJ2-1, with D possibly being TRBD2 (5 bases). The CDR3 is made up of 13 amino acids. The germline gives CDR1 LGHNT, CDR2 FRNRAP. Trimming took off 2 bases at V and 7 bases at J, with 9 bases between the two ends. The CDR3 coding sequence is TGTGCTAGTGGTTTGTGGTCGGGAAATGAGCAGTTCTTC. It yields the protein CASGLWSGNEQFF.

This clone has a handful of counts. This rearrangement joins TRBV20-1 to TRBJ1-2; possible D gene TRBD1, 5 bases. CDR3 size: 11 residues. V lost 5 bases and J 5 bases, leaving 9 bases between the germline ends. Germline V gene data show CDR1 as DFQATT and CDR2 as SNEGSKA (reference sequence). The chain's CDR3 is CSAPTDYGYTF. Here the CDR3 DNA reads TGCAGTGCTCCGACAGATTATGGCTACACCTTC.

In this sample, this clone is medium-sized (0.01 to 0.1%). The chain carries TRBV29-1 and TRBJ1-1; D unclear. Trimming shortened V by 6 bases and J by 7 bases, and 12 bases separated the two germline ends. The CDR3 totals 11 residues. Germline V CDR1 and CDR2: SQVTM, ANQGSEA. CDR3: CSVRVTVEAFF. CDR3 coding DNA: TGCAGCGTGAGGGTGACCGTTGAAGCTTTCTTT.

V gene TRBV7-3 combines with J gene TRBJ2-3; 10 bases line up with TRBD2. Germline V CDR1 and CDR2: SGHTA, FQGTGA. There are 16 residues in the CDR3. The J segment lost 2 bases and the V segment lost 6 bases, leaving 8 bases of the junction unmatched. The chain's CDR3 is CASSNSGGLTTDTQYF. CDR3 coding DNA: TGTGCCAGCAGTAATAGCGGGGGGCTAACCACAGATACGCAGTATTTT.

The chain combines TRBV18 with TRBJ1-5, with 9 nucleotides matching TRBD1. This CDR3 is 15 amino acids long. J lost 2 bases, V lost 6 bases, and 5 bases had no gene match. Germline CDR1 and CDR2: KGHSH and LQKENI. DNA of the CDR3: TGTGCCAGCTCCCCCGGACAGGGGCGCAATCAGCCCCAGCATTTT. Translated, it gives CASSPGQGRNQPQHF.

The CDR3 protein is CASSDEGGVTEAFF. For the CDR3, the DNA is TGTGCCAGCAGTGATGAGGGGGGGGTCACTGAAGCTTTCTTT. The chain carries TRBV6-1 and TRBJ1-1; tentative D call: TRBD1 (6 bases). The ends were cut back, 3 bases at V and 4 bases at J, with 12 bases in the middle. The CDR3 is made up of 14 amino acids. The germline CDR1 and CDR2 sequences are MNHNS and SASEGT.

This clone was observed a handful of times. The chain recombines TRBV7-8 with TRBJ2-7, with TRBD2 matching 12 bases. CDR3 length: 15 residues. Unmatched junction bases numbered 5, after V lost 4 bases and J lost 4 bases. Per germline, CDR1 SGHVS and CDR2 FQNEAQ. Here the CDR3 DNA reads TGTGCCAGCAGCTCAAGACTAGCGGGGGATTACGAGCAGTACTTC. Translated, it gives CASSSRLAGDYEQYF.

The chain recombines TRBV5-1 with TRBJ2-4; possibly TRBD1 for D (6 bases). The CDR3 runs 15 residues. With 0 bases removed from V and 6 bases from J, the gap between germline ends came to 13 bases. CDR1 and CDR2 from the germline V gene are SGHRS and YFSETQ. CDR3 nucleotides: TGCGCCAGCAGCTTGGCTCCCGGACAGCGAAACATTCAGTACTTC. This encodes CASSLAPGQRNIQYF.

The genes are TRBV24-1 and TRBJ2-2, with 7 nucleotides matching TRBD1. From germline, CDR1 is KGHDR and CDR2 SFDVKD. The CDR3 runs 14 residues. Germline trimming cut 6 bases from V and 3 bases from J; bases unmatched to any gene: 3. CDR3 amino acids: CATSQGDHTGELFF. The CDR3 region has the DNA TGTGCCACCAGTCAGGGGGACCACACCGGGGAGCTGTTTTTT.